A single sample is the source of the 32 T cell receptor beta chains below, sequenced in a study of T cell repertoires in cytomegalovirus infection. TCRdb recomputed calls from the reads with MiXCR, one row per CDR3 protein. The sample lists roughly 180,000 distinct CDR3 sequences, about 30% occurring once. Sample: PBMCs. Receptors originate from a human donor in good health (CMV status not recorded). Some clones in this sample may be carry-over from other donors' samples.

The sample holds a few counts of this clonotype. The chain couples TRBV7-9 to TRBJ2-3; maybe TRBD2 (5 bases). CDR3 length: 16 amino acids. V was trimmed by 5 bases and J by 3 bases, leaving 18 bases between them. Germline CDR1 and CDR2: SEHNR and FQNEAQ (reference sequence). CDR3 nucleotides: TGTGCCAGCAGCCCCCGCCGGGGAACCTGGACAGATACGCAGTATTTT. Translation gives CASSPRRGTWTDTQYF.

This clonotype was recorded only once. V gene TRBV20-1 combines with J gene TRBJ2-7; 9 nucleotides align to TRBD1. The V gene end was trimmed by 6 bases and the J gene end by 3 bases; junction bases not matched to a gene: 6. CDR1 is DFQATT and CDR2 is SNEGSKA in the germline V gene (reference sequence). This CDR3 comprises 13 residues. In DNA, the CDR3 is TGCAGTGCAACCGGGACAGGGAGCTACGAGCAGTACTTC. Translating it yields CSATGTGSYEQYF.

The sample holds many counts of this clonotype. This chain connects TRBV6-5 to TRBJ1-2; maybe TRBD1 (5 bases). From germline, CDR1 is MNHEY and CDR2 SVGAGI. With 8 bases removed from V and 2 bases from J, the gap between germline ends came to 15 bases. The CDR3 length is 14 residues. For the CDR3, the DNA is TGTGCCAGCCGGGGGGTCCCTCCCAACTATGGCTACACCTTC. Its protein is CASRGVPPNYGYTF.

This clonotype occurred a few times. The rearrangement links TRBV12-3 or TRBV12-4 to TRBJ2-1; 10 bases map to TRBD2. This CDR3 is 16 amino acids long. V shed 6 bases, J shed 3 bases, and the junction held 8 bases outside the gene matches. The CDR3 here is CASSLRASGGYNEQFF. The CDR3 DNA sequence: TGTGCCAGCAGCCTTAGGGCTAGCGGGGGCTACAATGAGCAGTTCTTC.

The chain uses TRBV12-3 or TRBV12-4 and TRBJ2-3; TRBD1 matches 9 bases. This CDR3 contains 15 residues. Trimming removed 7 bases from V and 4 bases from J; junction bases left unmatched: 9. The CDR3 loop reads CASTLGTGFADTQYF. The CDR3 DNA is TGTGCCAGCACCCTAGGGACAGGGTTTGCAGATACGCAGTATTTT.

This chain joins TRBV10-2 and TRBJ1-1, with D possibly matching TRBD1 (5 bases). The V gene lost 2 bases and the J gene lost 6 bases, with 10 bases spanning the gap. This CDR3 is 13 amino acids long. Per the germline V gene, CDR1 is WSHSY and CDR2 is SAAADI. CDR3 DNA sequence: TGCGCCAGCAGTGAGATCAGGGCGGCTGAAGCTTTCTTT. Translated: CASSEIRAAEAFF.

The V and J genes are TRBV25-1 and TRBJ2-2; no clear D. Germline CDR1 is MGHDK and CDR2 is SYGVNS. Deletions cut 3 bases from V and 5 bases from J, with 4 bases between. CDR3 length equals 12 residues. CDR3 loop: CASSDGTGELFF. CDR3 sequence (DNA): TGTGCCAGCAGTGACGGGACCGGGGAGCTGTTTTTT.

The CDR3 loop reads CASSQRSRVTVPPLHF. In nucleotides, the CDR3 is TGTGCCAGCAGCCAAAGGTCCAGGGTGACGGTTCCACCCCTCCACTTT. This chain uses TRBV14 with TRBJ1-6; D is perhaps TRBD1 (5 bases). The CDR3 is made up of 16 amino acids. V lost 2 bases and J lost 11, with 19 bases in between. Germline-derived CDR1 and CDR2 are SGHDN and FVKESK.

This clonotype was counted at least ten times. The chain employs TRBV7-2 and TRBJ1-4, with no clear D. The CDR3 consists of 17 residues. V dropped 1 base and J dropped 0 bases, with 12 bases sitting between them. The germline V gene encodes CDR1 SGHTA and CDR2 FQGNSA. The chain's CDR3 is CASSLDGLGSTNEKLFF. The DNA of the CDR3 is TGTGCCAGCAGCTTAGACGGGTTGGGGTCAACTAATGAAAAACTGTTTTTT.

This clonotype was counted at least ten times. V and J are TRBV7-2 and TRBJ2-7, with 7 positions matching TRBD1. V shed 0 bases and J 5 bases; nucleotides not matched to a gene: 1. The CDR3 totals 13 residues. Germline V lookup: CDR1 SGHTA, CDR2 FQGNSA. The CDR3 loop is CASSLATGNEQYF. In DNA, the CDR3 is TGTGCCAGCAGCTTAGCGACAGGGAACGAGCAGTACTTC.

This clonotype was counted ten times or more. The DNA for the CDR3 is TGCAGCGTTGAGAAGGGGGGAACCTACGAGCAGTACTTC. Its protein product is CSVEKGGTYEQYF. This chain joins TRBV29-1 and TRBJ2-7; D tentatively reads TRBD1 or TRBD2 (6 bases each). CDR1 SQVTM and CDR2 ANQGSEA come from the germline V gene. The length of the CDR3 is 13 residues. Trimming took 3 bases from V and 2 from J, leaving 11 bases between them.

In this sample, this clonotype turned up many times. The CDR3 nucleotides read TGTGCCAGCAGCATCCGACCAGAACCGAACACTGAAGCTTTCTTT. It encodes CASSIRPEPNTEAFF. V gene TRBV7-6 combines with J gene TRBJ1-1; D gene uncertain. V was pared by 5 bases and J by 1 base, with 14 bases between. Germline values: CDR1 SGHVS, CDR2 FNYEAQ. This CDR3 spans 15 amino acids.

In this sample, this clonotype turned up many times. The rearrangement joins TRBV7-2 to TRBJ2-7; 12 positions match TRBD1. The germline V gene encodes CDR1 SGHTA and CDR2 FQGNSA. J was trimmed by 9 bases and V by 4 bases; bases with no gene match: 10. The CDR3 runs to 15 residues. The CDR3 loop is CASSSSGTGGVWQYF. The CDR3 DNA follows: TGTGCCAGCAGCTCTTCCGGGACAGGGGGCGTGTGGCAGTACTTC.

This chain uses TRBV10-3 with TRBJ1-5; 9 bases map to TRBD1. Germline CDR1 reads ENHRY; CDR2 reads SYGVKD. There are 15 residues in the CDR3. The J segment lost 2 bases and the V segment lost 10 bases, leaving 9 bases of the junction unmatched. In nucleotides, the CDR3 is TGTGCCACCACAGGGGGCGGGGGGGGCAATCAGCCCCAGCATTTT. This codes for CATTGGGGGNQPQHF.

This chain's CDR3 is CARAGASSYNEQFF. CDR3 nucleotides: TGTGCCAGAGCCGGGGCGAGCTCCTACAATGAGCAGTTCTTC. This rearrangement joins TRBV6-1 to TRBJ2-1; TRBD1 or TRBD2 may be the D gene (5 bases each). Germline V lookup: CDR1 MNHNS, CDR2 SASEGT. V lost 9 bases, J lost 0 bases, and 12 bases lay in between. There are 14 residues in the CDR3.

The chain recombines TRBV19 with TRBJ1-5; D unresolved. The CDR3 consists of 12 residues. Germline V gene sequence: CDR1 LNHDA, CDR2 SQIVND (reference sequence). V lost 9 bases to trimming and J lost 0 bases, with 6 bases between them. DNA for the CDR3: TGTGCCAGCCGGTATAGCAATCAGCCCCAGCATTTT. Residues: CASRYSNQPQHF.

CDR3 DNA sequence: TGTGCCACCAGCAGAGATTATGCCTCCCAAGAGACCCAGTACTTC. It encodes CATSRDYASQETQYF. This sequence joins TRBV15 and TRBJ2-5; D call uncertain. The V end was cut by 0 bases, the J end by 1 base, with 9 bases between. CDR1 and CDR2 (germline): LNHNV, YYDKDF (reference sequence). This CDR3 region has 15 residues. The variable domain in full, completed from reference TRBV15 and TRBJ2-5, reads DAMVIQNPRYQVTQFGKPVTLSCSQTLNHNVMYWYQQKSSQAPKLLFHYYDKDFNNEADTPDNFQSRRPNTSFCFLDIRSPGLGDTAMYLCATSRDYASQETQYFGPGTRLLVL.

Ten or more counts support this clonotype. V is TRBV29-1 and J is TRBJ1-1, with 7 nucleotides matching TRBD1. CDR1 SQVTM and CDR2 ANQGSEA come from the germline V gene. Unmatched junction bases numbered 9, after V lost 3 bases and J lost 5 bases. CDR3 length: 14 amino acids. The CDR3 coding sequence is TGCAGCGTTGAGGTCACAGGGGAGGCGACTGAAGCTTTCTTT. Amino acids: CSVEVTGEATEAFF.

J is TRBJ1-2 and V is TRBV10-3, with a possible D match to TRBD1 (5 bases). Germline assignment: CDR1 ENHRY and CDR2 SYGVKD. Trimming took off 7 bases at V and 3 bases at J, with 18 bases between the two ends. The CDR3 is 15 residues long. The CDR3 region has the DNA TGTGCCATCACCAACCCTGGGGGGTATGACTATGGCTACACCTTC. Translation: CAITNPGGYDYGYTF.

This clonotype was detected once. The chain joins TRBV5-1 to TRBJ2-5, with D unclear. This CDR3 spans 12 amino acids. V was cut by 0 bases and J by 10 bases, with 10 bases left in between. Germline values: CDR1 SGHRS, CDR2 YFSETQ. The DNA for the CDR3 is TGCGCCAGCAGCTTGGACCTTGATGGCCAGTACTTC. Protein product: CASSLDLDGQYF.

This clonotype was counted between two and nine times. V gene TRBV19 combines with J gene TRBJ1-1, with TRBD1 as a possible D gene (6 bases). The V and J ends lost 9 bases and 6 bases respectively, with 14 bases between them. CDR1 LNHDA and CDR2 SQIVND come from the germline V gene (reference sequence). This CDR3 has 12 amino acids. The CDR3 nucleotides read TGTGCCAGCACAGGGTTTCTTTCTGAAGCTTTCTTT. Its translation: CASTGFLSEAFF. The full variable domain, completed using reference TRBV19 and TRBJ1-1, is DGGITQSPKYLFRKEGQNVTLSCEQNLNHDAMYWYRQDPGQGLRLIYYSQIVNDFQKGDIAEGYSVSREKKESFPLTVTSAQKNPTAFYLCASTGFLSEAFFGQGTRLTVV.

The chain couples TRBV2 to TRBJ2-7; D remains unclear. V lost 7 bases to trimming and J lost 0 bases, with 10 bases between them. Germline CDR1 SNHLY, CDR2 FYNNEI. This CDR3 comprises 13 residues. As DNA, the CDR3 is TGTGCCAGCAAGGATCAGCTCTCCTACGAGCAGTACTTC. Encoded protein: CASKDQLSYEQYF.

V and J are TRBV19 and TRBJ1-5, with D uncertain. V was shortened by 2 bases and J by 1 base, with 12 bases between the two germline ends. The germline V gene encodes CDR1 LNHDA and CDR2 SQIVND (reference sequence). This CDR3 has 16 amino acids. CDR3 sequence reads: CASSILRVTSNQPQHF. CDR3 DNA sequence: TGTGCCAGTAGTATATTAAGGGTTACAAGCAATCAGCCCCAGCATTTT.

J is TRBJ1-6 and V is TRBV12-3 or TRBV12-4; 9 bases agree with TRBD1. With V trimmed by 6 bases and J by 10 bases, 4 bases remained unmatched. This CDR3 spans 13 amino acids. For the CDR3, the DNA is TGTGCCAGCAGCAGGGACAGGGAATCACCCCTCCACTTT. Translated, it gives CASSRDRESPLHF.

This clonotype was picked up a small number of times. This sequence joins TRBV2 and TRBJ1-2, with D possibly TRBD1 on 6 matching bases. Germline lookup yields CDR1 SNHLY and CDR2 FYNNEI. Trimming took 8 bases from V and 4 from J, leaving 14 bases between them. The CDR3 runs 13 residues. CDR3 protein: CASADSAPYGYTF. CDR3 DNA sequence: TGTGCCAGCGCGGACAGTGCCCCCTATGGCTACACCTTC.

This clonotype was observed many times. The rearrangement uses TRBV6-1 and TRBJ2-7; the match to TRBD2 covers 7 bases. The CDR3 contains 13 residues. Germline V gene sequence: CDR1 MNHNS, CDR2 SASEGT. Trimming removed 6 bases from V and 2 bases from J; junction bases left unmatched: 4. The CDR3 loop reads CASRRAGPYEQYF. The CDR3 DNA follows: TGTGCCAGCAGACGAGCGGGACCCTACGAGCAGTACTTC.

The rearrangement links TRBV12-3 or TRBV12-4 to TRBJ2-2, with D perhaps TRBD1 (6 bases). The CDR3 has 15 amino acids. V was clipped by 7 bases and J by 3 bases, with 15 bases between them. The DNA for the CDR3 is TGTGCCAGCACCTCAAACAGGGATTACACCGGGGAGCTGTTTTTT. Its protein product is CASTSNRDYTGELFF.

This clonotype was recorded once. V and J are TRBV6-2 or TRBV6-3 and TRBJ1-1; no clear D gene. The CDR3 totals 15 residues. Germline CDR1 MNHEY, CDR2 SVGEGT. V gave up 6 bases and J gave up 2 bases, with 16 bases separating them. The DNA for the CDR3 is TGTGCCAGCAGGCCGCCCAGTGTTCAAAACACTGAAGCTTTCTTT. This sequence encodes CASRPPSVQNTEAFF.

This clonotype has at least ten counts. V is TRBV11-2 and J is TRBJ2-6; D ambiguous. V lost 4 bases and J 2 bases, leaving 21 bases between the germline ends. The CDR3 spans 19 residues. The germline gives CDR1 SGHAT, CDR2 FQNNGV. This CDR3 is CASSSPLARGETGANVLTF. CDR3 nucleotide sequence: TGTGCCAGCAGCTCCCCGCTGGCCCGCGGTGAGACTGGGGCCAACGTCCTGACTTTC. The whole variable domain, filled in from reference TRBV11-2 and TRBJ2-6, reads EAGVAQSPRYKIIEKRQSVAFWCNPISGHATLYWYQQILGQGPKLLIQFQNNGVVDDSQLPKDRFSAERLKGVDSTLKIQPAKLEDSAVYLCASSSPLARGETGANVLTFGAGSRLTVL.

This clonotype has a handful of counts. V usage is TRBV7-9 and J usage is TRBJ2-7; 9 bases line up with TRBD1. There are 15 residues in the CDR3. With 5 bases clipped from V and 9 bases from J, the junction kept 14 bases outside the gene matches. In germline, CDR1 is SEHNR, CDR2 FQNEAQ (reference sequence). The CDR3 bases are TGTGCCAGCAGCCACCGGGACAGGGTGGCGGCAAGGCAGTACTTC. Its protein product is CASSHRDRVAARQYF.

A few counts support this clonotype. V usage is TRBV4-3 and J usage is TRBJ1-1; D is unclear. The CDR3 is 13 amino acids. Looked up from germline, CDR1 is LGHNA and CDR2 is YSLEER. With 1 base removed from V and 1 base from J, the gap between germline ends came to 4 bases. The CDR3 loop is CASSQGPNTEAFF. The CDR3 region has the DNA TGCGCCAGCAGCCAAGGACCGAACACTGAAGCTTTCTTT.

This clonotype was observed many times. The chain uses TRBV6-4 and TRBJ2-2; D is unclear. V lost 4 bases and J lost 2, with 5 bases in between. The CDR3 totals 13 residues. The germline gives CDR1 MRHNA, CDR2 SNTAGT. In DNA, the CDR3 is TGTGCCAGCAGTGCGGACAACACCGGGGAGCTGTTTTTT. Translation: CASSADNTGELFF.